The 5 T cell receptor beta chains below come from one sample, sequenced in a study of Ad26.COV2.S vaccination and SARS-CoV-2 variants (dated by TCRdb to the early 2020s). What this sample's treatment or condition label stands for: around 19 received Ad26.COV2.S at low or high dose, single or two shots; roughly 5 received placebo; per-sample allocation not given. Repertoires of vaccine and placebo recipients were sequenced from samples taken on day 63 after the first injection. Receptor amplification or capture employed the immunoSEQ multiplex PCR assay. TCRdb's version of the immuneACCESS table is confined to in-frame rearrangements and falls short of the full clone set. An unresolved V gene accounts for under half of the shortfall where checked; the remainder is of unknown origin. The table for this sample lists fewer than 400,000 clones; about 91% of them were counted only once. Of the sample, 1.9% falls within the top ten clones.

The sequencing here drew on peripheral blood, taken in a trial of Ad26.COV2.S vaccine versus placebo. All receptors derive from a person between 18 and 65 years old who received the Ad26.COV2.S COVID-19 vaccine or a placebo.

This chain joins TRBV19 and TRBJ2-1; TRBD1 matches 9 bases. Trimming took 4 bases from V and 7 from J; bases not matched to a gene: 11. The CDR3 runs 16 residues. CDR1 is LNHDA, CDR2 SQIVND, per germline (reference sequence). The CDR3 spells CASSRPKTGGENEQFF. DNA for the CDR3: TGTGCCAGTAGTAGGCCGAAAACAGGGGGCGAGAATGAGCAGTTCTTC.

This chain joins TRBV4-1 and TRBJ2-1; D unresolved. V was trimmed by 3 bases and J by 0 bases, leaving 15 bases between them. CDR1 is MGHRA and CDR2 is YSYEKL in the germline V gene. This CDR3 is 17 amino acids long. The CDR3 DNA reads TGCGCCAGCAGCCACGGTTCTTTCCAAAGCTCCTACAATGAGCAGTTCTTC. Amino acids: CASSHGSFQSSYNEQFF.

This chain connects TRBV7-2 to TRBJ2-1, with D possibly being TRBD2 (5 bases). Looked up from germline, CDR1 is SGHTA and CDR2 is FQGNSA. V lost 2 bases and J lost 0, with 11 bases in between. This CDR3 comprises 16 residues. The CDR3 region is CASSLWASSSYNEQFF. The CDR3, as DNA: TGTGCCAGCAGCTTATGGGCTAGCTCCTCCTACAATGAGCAGTTCTTC.

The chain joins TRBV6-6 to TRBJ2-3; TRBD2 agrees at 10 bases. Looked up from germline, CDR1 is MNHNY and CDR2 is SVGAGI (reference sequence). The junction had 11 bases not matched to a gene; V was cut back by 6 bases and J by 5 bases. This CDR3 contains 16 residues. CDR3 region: CASSPWGSGRIDTQYF. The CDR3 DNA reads TGTGCCAGCAGCCCGTGGGGTAGCGGGAGGATAGATACGCAGTATTTT.

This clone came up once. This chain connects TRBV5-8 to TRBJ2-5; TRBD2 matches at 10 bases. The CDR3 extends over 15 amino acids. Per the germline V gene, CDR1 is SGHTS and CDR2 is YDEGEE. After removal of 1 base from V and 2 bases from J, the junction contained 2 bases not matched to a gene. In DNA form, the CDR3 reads TGTGCCAGCAGCTTGAGCGGGAGGGAACAAGAGACCCAGTACTTC. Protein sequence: CASSLSGREQETQYF.